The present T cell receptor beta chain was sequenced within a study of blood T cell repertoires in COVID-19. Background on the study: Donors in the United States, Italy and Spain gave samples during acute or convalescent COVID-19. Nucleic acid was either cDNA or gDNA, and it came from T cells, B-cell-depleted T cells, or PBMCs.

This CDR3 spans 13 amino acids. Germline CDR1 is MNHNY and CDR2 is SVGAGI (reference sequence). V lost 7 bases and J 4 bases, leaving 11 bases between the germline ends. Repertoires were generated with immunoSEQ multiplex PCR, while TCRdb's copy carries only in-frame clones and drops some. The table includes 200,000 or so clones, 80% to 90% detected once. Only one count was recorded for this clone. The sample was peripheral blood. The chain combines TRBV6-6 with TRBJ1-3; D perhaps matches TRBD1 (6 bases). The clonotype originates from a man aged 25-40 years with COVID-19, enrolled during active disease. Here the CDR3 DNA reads TGTGCCAGCACTCGGACAGAAGGAAACACCATATATTTT. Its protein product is CASTRTEGNTIYF.